This T cell receptor beta chain was documented in a study of CD8+CD57+ T cells in acquired aplastic anemia. Study summary: Average DNA yield from sorted CD4+ and CD8+ cells was around 3.2 ug. Study-wide findings and caveats: Any difference that existed in CD8+ Simpson's diversity between patients and controls was not significant.

Profiling of TCR beta VDJ combinations and CDR3 sequences used genomic DNA as template. TCRdb passed the reads through MiXCR, listing each CDR3 protein once. The sample records 180,000 or so distinct CDR3 sequences, 35% to 50% being singletons. This CDR3 has 15 amino acids. V was clipped by 3 bases and J by 0 bases, with 11 bases between them. Looked up from germline, CDR1 is GTSNPN and CDR2 is SVGIG (reference sequence). On this clonotype itself: What it binds is unknown.

The sequencing sample was made of sorted CD4+, CD8+, or CD8+CD57+ T cells (not recorded which) from PBMCs. The TCR sequence derives from a human donor in good health. The chain uses TRBV30 and TRBJ2-2; perhaps D is TRBD1 or TRBD2 (5 bases each). The CDR3 loop is CAWRRGPANTGELFF. CDR3 nucleotides: TGTGCCTGGAGGAGGGGACCGGCGAACACCGGGGAGCTGTTTTTT.